These 16 T cell receptor beta chains share one sample of origin, sequenced in a study of cytomegalovirus exposure and HLA in healthy donors. In the PCR, 60 Vbeta and 13 Jbeta primers were used. This table comes from immunoSEQ multiplex PCR, and its TCRdb copy is limited to in-frame clones, with some not included. The data hold approximately 170,000 clones, with just under 80% observed a single time. The sample consisted of PBMCs. These receptors came from a man between 18 and 29 years old in good health and CMV-seropositive.

This chain links TRBV29-1 with TRBJ2-5; TRBD1 matches 7 bases. Germline loops: CDR1 SQVTM, CDR2 ANQGSEA. Unmatched junction bases numbered 5, after V lost 4 bases and J lost 3 bases. This CDR3 has 13 residues. CDR3 region: CSVGTGLKETQYF. For the CDR3, the DNA is TGCAGCGTTGGGACAGGTCTTAAAGAGACCCAGTACTTC.

This sequence joins TRBV15 and TRBJ2-5, with a weak D call TRBD2 (7 bases). CDR3 length: 16 residues. The ends were cut back, 3 bases at V and 2 bases at J, with 16 bases in the middle. Germline-derived CDR1 and CDR2 are LNHNV and YYDKDF (reference sequence). The CDR3 coding sequence is TGTGCCACCAGCAGGGCTTGGGGGGGGCCACAAGAGACCCAGTACTTC. It is translated as CATSRAWGGPQETQYF.

The V gene is TRBV12-5, the J gene TRBJ1-5, with 7 nucleotides matching TRBD1. This CDR3 is 14 amino acids long. V gave up 6 bases and J gave up 8 bases; unmatched junction bases: 10. Germline CDR1 reads LGHNT; CDR2 reads FRNRAP. CDR3 loop: CASGLGTAGEPQHF. The CDR3 nucleotides read TGTGCTAGTGGCCTAGGGACAGCCGGGGAGCCCCAGCATTTT.

This sequence joins TRBV7-2 and TRBJ2-7, with TRBD1 matching 8 bases. Per germline, CDR1 SGHTA and CDR2 FQGNSA. V was pared by 5 bases and J by 0 bases, with 9 bases of the junction left unmatched. The CDR3 length is 16 residues. The CDR3 region has the DNA TGTGCCAGCAGCCCACTACAGGGGGAGGCCTCCTACGAGCAGTACTTC. It translates to CASSPLQGEASYEQYF.

Regarding this clone: A read error may account for a junction end that differs from germline. This sequence joins TRBV7-7 and TRBJ2-1; weak D call: TRBD1 (6 bases). The CDR3 totals 14 residues. The germline V gene has CDR1 SSHAT and CDR2 FNYEAQ (reference sequence). The CDR3 DNA reads TGTGCTAGCAGCCCGGGGACAAGTAACAATGAGCAGTTCTTC. This translates into CASSPGTSNNEQFF.

This chain joins TRBV30 and TRBJ2-7; D ambiguous. V gave up 2 bases and J gave up 4 bases, with 15 bases separating them. The CDR3 loop spans 14 amino acids. CDR1 and CDR2 from the germline V gene are GTSNPN and SVGIG (reference sequence). The CDR3 reads CAWSTPVGPYEQYF. CDR3 bases: TGTGCCTGGAGTACCCCGGTGGGCCCGTACGAGCAGTACTTC.

The J gene is TRBJ2-7, the V gene TRBV2; tentatively, D is TRBD2 (5 bases). Germline CDR1 and CDR2: SNHLY and FYNNEI. The CDR3 runs to 14 residues. The ends were cut back, 6 bases at V and 2 bases at J, with 14 bases in the middle. The CDR3 sequence: CASSLGPGTYEQYF. The CDR3 nucleotides read TGTGCCAGCAGCTTAGGGCCCGGGACCTACGAGCAGTACTTC.

This chain uses TRBV7-2 with TRBJ2-2; maybe TRBD1 (5 bases). Between the trimmed V and J ends, which lost 4 bases and 5 bases, there was a span of 20 bases. Germline V lookup: CDR1 SGHTA, CDR2 FQGNSA. CDR3 size: 17 residues. CDR3 amino acids: CASSYSIGAPGTGELFF. The CDR3 coding sequence is TGTGCCAGCAGCTATAGTATAGGGGCTCCAGGAACCGGGGAGCTGTTTTTT.

This clone is a singleton in its sample. Within the sample, other DNA sequences also encode this same CDR3. J is TRBJ2-7 and V is TRBV4-3; 8 positions match TRBD1. The CDR3 is 13 amino acids. Germline CDR1 is LGHNA and CDR2 is YSLEER. Germline trimming cut 4 bases from V and 3 bases from J; bases unmatched to any gene: 2. CDR3: CASSPDRGYEQYF. The CDR3 coding sequence is TGCGCCAGCAGCCCCGACAGGGGCTACGAGCAGTACTTC.

The gene calls are TRBV2 and TRBJ1-2, with no clear D. The CDR3 runs 12 residues. Germline V gene sequence: CDR1 SNHLY, CDR2 FYNNEI. The V end was cut by 6 bases, the J end by 8 bases, with 13 bases between. The CDR3 is CASSESGAGYTF. Written as DNA, the CDR3 is TGTGCCAGCAGCGAATCGGGTGCGGGCTACACCTTC.

The rearrangement joins TRBV6-5 to TRBJ2-7; 8 positions match TRBD1. V was pared by 2 bases and J by 4 bases, with 10 bases of the junction left unmatched. CDR1 and CDR2 (germline): MNHEY, SVGAGI. The CDR3 consists of 16 residues. The CDR3 reads CASSYPTGVFRYEQYF. CDR3 DNA sequence: TGTGCCAGCAGTTACCCGACAGGGGTTTTTCGGTACGAGCAGTACTTC.

This clone was found a few times. The chain uses TRBV7-6 and TRBJ1-5, with D unresolved. V lost 1 base to trimming and J lost 9 bases, with 22 bases between them. This CDR3 has 17 residues. The germline V gene encodes CDR1 SGHVS and CDR2 FNYEAQ. CDR3 coding DNA: TGTGCCAGCAGCTTAGAGATAAACAGCGGCCCCACCGGGCCCCAGCATTTT. As protein: CASSLEINSGPTGPQHF.

V usage is TRBV27 and J usage is TRBJ1-5; no definite D call. The V and J ends lost 11 bases and 3 bases respectively, with 14 bases between them. Looked up from germline, CDR1 is MNHEY and CDR2 is SMNVEV (reference sequence). There are 13 residues in the CDR3. The CDR3 loop is CAAGISTNQPQHF. The CDR3 DNA follows: TGTGCCGCGGGGATCAGCACCAATCAGCCCCAGCATTTT.

The V call is TRBV7-3, the J call TRBJ2-5; 7 bases map to TRBD2. With V trimmed by 5 bases and J by 5 bases, 11 bases remained unmatched. The CDR3 totals 15 residues. The V gene's germline CDR1 is SGHTA and CDR2 FQGTGA. For the CDR3, the DNA is TGTGCCAGCAGCCCCTGGGGAGGGCTAGCGGAGACCCAGTACTTC. Protein: CASSPWGGLAETQYF.

As regards this clone: The same CDR3 is also encoded by other DNA sequences in this sample. This chain links TRBV7-2 with TRBJ2-7; TRBD1 is a possible D gene (6 bases). The germline gives CDR1 SGHTA, CDR2 FQGNSA. This CDR3 contains 12 residues. Trimming left V 2 bases short and J 6 bases short, with 8 bases between. CDR3 bases: TGTGCCAGCAGCTTATCAGGGGCCGAGCAGTACTTC. Amino acids: CASSLSGAEQYF.

On this clone: A read error may account for a junction end that differs from germline. The V call is TRBV27, the J call TRBJ2-6; tentatively, D is TRBD1 (5 bases). Germline CDR1 is MNHEY and CDR2 is SMNVEV (reference sequence). The CDR3 spans 17 residues. The CDR3 bases are TGTGCCAGCAGTTTAGTGGGCGGAGACTCTGGGGCCAACATCCTGACTTTC. This translates into CASSLVGGDSGANILTF.